These T cell receptor beta chains were read from a single sample in a study of blood T cells in healthy people across ages. MiXCR was run by TCRdb on the 5' RACE reads, yielding one entry per CDR3 protein. The table includes about 570,000 distinct CDR3 sequences, about 28% detected once. These sequences were also reported in another study, on T cells of mothers and their children.

The sequenced material came from blood. Receptors were obtained from a boy between 2 and 10 years old in good health. Each CDR3 is given with its conserved first and last residue. The order of the fields is clone size, J gene, D gene, V gene, CDR3 protein, CDR3 DNA. A D gene is named only where the DNA matches it firmly. Not all rows give a size; the values are once, few, many and, for expanded clones, a class.

>few|TRBJ1-1|.|TRBV7-9
CASSLPPGSNTEAFF
TGTGCCAGCAGCTTACCCCCCGGATCGAACACTGAAGCTTTCTTT
>.|TRBJ2-3|TRBD2|TRBV2
CASSPILAEQEVDTQYF
TGTGCCAGCAGTCCGATCCTAGCGGAGCAAGAGGTAGATACGCAGTATTTT
>.|TRBJ2-3|.|TRBV12-3/TRBV12-4
CASSFSRFGTDTQYF
TGTGCCAGCAGTTTCTCCAGATTCGGCACAGATACGCAGTATTTT
>few|TRBJ1-4|TRBD1|TRBV3-1
CASSQGPGQGERNEKLFF
TGTGCCAGCAGCCAGGGTCCTGGACAGGGGGAAAGGAATGAAAAACTGTTTTTT
>.|TRBJ1-2|.|TRBV20-1
CSARLQGNGYTF
TGCAGTGCTAGACTCCAGGGGAATGGCTACACCTTC
>few|TRBJ2-2|.|TRBV20-1
CSARFEGGLGELFF
TGCAGTGCTAGGTTCGAGGGGGGCCTCGGGGAGCTGTTTTTT
>.|TRBJ1-1|.|TRBV19
CASSIPTGYTEAFF
TGTGCCAGTAGTATACCGACAGGTTACACTGAAGCTTTCTTT
>.|TRBJ1-5|.|TRBV28
CASSYTGFAEEPQHF
TGTGCCAGCAGTTACACAGGGTTCGCTGAGGAGCCCCAGCATTTT
>.|TRBJ2-7|TRBD2|TRBV20-1
CSASGRAPYEQYF
TGCAGTGCTAGCGGGAGGGCCCCCTACGAGCAGTACTTC
>few|TRBJ1-2|.|TRBV4-3
CASSQIHQAGRSYGYTF
TGCGCCAGCAGCCAAATACATCAGGCAGGTCGGAGCTATGGCTACACCTTC
>.|TRBJ1-1|.|TRBV29-1
CSVVRVTEAFF
TGCAGCGTGGTCCGTGTAACTGAAGCTTTCTTT
>.|TRBJ1-1|.|TRBV12-3/TRBV12-4
CASTIRYGGLYTEAFF
TGTGCCAGCACCATCCGCTACGGGGGACTATACACTGAAGCTTTCTTT
>.|TRBJ2-5|TRBD1|TRBV28
CASRPGTGGETQYF
TGTGCCAGCAGGCCAGGGACAGGGGGGGAGACCCAGTACTTC
>once|TRBJ2-7|.|TRBV6-2/TRBV6-3
CASSYWEDYSYEQYF
TGTGCCAGCAGTTATTGGGAGGACTACTCCTACGAGCAGTACTTC
>.|TRBJ2-1|.|TRBV21-1
CASTTFAEQFF
TGTGCCAGCACTACTTTTGCGGAGCAGTTCTTC
>few|TRBJ2-7|.|TRBV6-1
CASANSYEQYF
TGTGCCTCGGCCAACTCCTACGAGCAGTACTTC
>.|TRBJ1-1|.|TRBV5-1
CASSFLTLGDTEAFF
TGCGCCAGCAGCTTTCTGACACTTGGGGACACTGAAGCTTTCTTT
>.|TRBJ1-3|.|TRBV9
CASSRDYSGNTIYF
TGTGCCAGCAGCCGGGACTACTCTGGAAACACCATATATTTT
>few|TRBJ2-5|TRBD2|TRBV5-4
CASSLGLAGGVETQYF
TGTGCCAGCAGCTTGGGACTAGCGGGGGGGGTAGAGACCCAGTACTTC
>few|TRBJ2-1|.|TRBV15
CATSREGGGQPFF
TGTGCCACCAGCAGAGAAGGTGGGGGGCAGCCGTTCTTC
>.|TRBJ1-1|.|TRBV4-3
CASSQTVGRGAFF
TGCGCCAGCAGCCAGACGGTCGGGCGTGGGGCTTTCTTT
>.|TRBJ1-5|.|TRBV6-1
CASRRDGNSNQPQHF
TGTGCCAGCAGAAGGGACGGAAATAGCAATCAGCCCCAGCATTTT